A single sample is the source of the 9 T cell receptor beta chains below, sequenced in a study of cytomegalovirus exposure and HLA in healthy donors. The PCR contained 60 Vbeta and 13 Jbeta primers. Some clones are missing from TCRdb's copy, which holds only in-frame ones; the method was immunoSEQ multiplex PCR. The sample yields 84,000 or so clones, roughly three quarters seen once. Sequencing input: PBMCs. The receptors derive from a male donor in good health and CMV-seronegative.

The V call is TRBV7-9, the J call TRBJ2-5; 7 positions agree with TRBD1. The V gene end was trimmed by 3 bases and the J gene end by 1 base; junction bases not matched to a gene: 2. CDR1 is SEHNR and CDR2 is FQNEAQ in the germline V gene (reference sequence). The CDR3 runs 14 residues. In DNA, the CDR3 is TGTGCCAGCAGCTTCGGGACAGTCCAAGAGACCCAGTACTTC. Translation: CASSFGTVQETQYF. Supplemented by reference TRBV7-9 and TRBJ2-5, the full variable domain reads DTGVSQNPRHKITKRGQNVTFRCDPISEHNRLYWYRQTLGQGPEFLTYFQNEAQLEKSRLLSDRFSAERPKGSFSTLEIQRTEQGDSAMYLCASSFGTVQETQYFGPGTRLLVL.

V usage is TRBV19 and J usage is TRBJ2-1; TRBD2 matches 8 bases. V shed 2 bases, J shed 7 bases, and the junction held 13 bases outside the gene matches. The CDR3 is 17 residues long. Germline V gives CDR1 LNHDA, CDR2 SQIVND (reference sequence). This chain's CDR3 is CASSISSGSGSGNEQFF. DNA for the CDR3: TGTGCCAGTAGTATATCCAGCGGGAGCGGGTCGGGTAATGAGCAGTTCTTC. The complete variable domain, with remaining parts taken from reference TRBV19 and TRBJ2-1, reads DGGITQSPKYLFRKEGQNVTLSCEQNLNHDAMYWYRQDPGQGLRLIYYSQIVNDFQKGDIAEGYSVSREKKESFPLTVTSAQKNPTAFYLCASSISSGSGSGNEQFFGPGTRLTVL.

The gene calls are TRBV27 and TRBJ1-2; D possibly corresponds to TRBD1 (5 bases). The ends were cut back, 5 bases at V and 8 bases at J, with 9 bases in the middle. The CDR3 consists of 11 residues. Looked up from germline, CDR1 is MNHEY and CDR2 is SMNVEV (reference sequence). The CDR3 region has the DNA TGTGCCAGCAGTCAGGGAACGGGCTACACCTTC. Protein product: CASSQGTGYTF.

The chain links TRBV2 to TRBJ2-7; 11 positions agree with TRBD1. The CDR3 has 14 amino acids. J gave up 2 bases and V 6 bases, and 3 bases lay outside the gene matches. Germline V CDR1 and CDR2: SNHLY, FYNNEI. The DNA of the CDR3 is TGTGCCAGCAGGGACAGGGGGCGACCCTACGAGCAGTACTTC. Translating gives CASRDRGRPYEQYF.

J is TRBJ2-7 and V is TRBV7-9, with D maybe TRBD1 (6 bases). Germline V gives CDR1 SEHNR, CDR2 FQNEAQ (reference sequence). V was clipped by 1 base and J by 0 bases, with 7 bases between them. This CDR3 spans 14 amino acids. The CDR3 DNA sequence: TGTGCCAGCAGCTTAGGGACAGCCTCCTACGAGCAGTACTTC. Its translation is CASSLGTASYEQYF.

The rearrangement joins TRBV9 to TRBJ1-3; D is perhaps TRBD1 (5 bases). With 5 bases removed from V and 1 base from J, the gap between germline ends came to 19 bases. This CDR3 has 17 amino acids. Germline V lookup: CDR1 SGDLS, CDR2 YYNGEE. CDR3 amino acids: CASSPGGGAESGNTIYF. The CDR3 DNA reads as TGTGCCAGCAGTCCGGGGGGGGGAGCGGAGTCTGGAAACACCATATATTTT.

The rearrangement uses TRBV5-1 and TRBJ1-2, with TRBD1 matching over 7 bases. The CDR3 covers 15 residues. V trimming: 3 bases; J trimming: 3 bases; junction bases outside the gene matches: 8. Germline V gene sequence: CDR1 SGHRS, CDR2 YFSETQ. The CDR3: CASSYSTGRDYGYTF. The CDR3 DNA sequence: TGCGCCAGCAGCTACTCGACAGGGCGTGACTATGGCTACACCTTC.

The rearrangement joins TRBV6-5 to TRBJ2-7; tentatively, D is TRBD1 (6 bases). V dropped 10 bases and J dropped 5 bases, with 21 bases sitting between them. The germline gives CDR1 MNHEY, CDR2 SVGAGI. This CDR3 comprises 14 residues. CDR3 sequence reads: CATEVRDKFHEQYF. CDR3 sequence (DNA): TGTGCCACGGAGGTTCGGGACAAATTCCACGAGCAGTACTTC.

This rearrangement joins TRBV7-2 to TRBJ2-1; 7 bases align to TRBD1. CDR3 length: 14 residues. V lost 3 bases, J lost 10 bases, and 9 bases stayed unmatched. Germline V gene lookup returns CDR1 SGHTA and CDR2 FQGNSA. For the CDR3, the DNA is TGTGCCAGCAGCTTTGGCACACAGGGGCAAGAGCAGTTCTTC. It translates to CASSFGTQGQEQFF.